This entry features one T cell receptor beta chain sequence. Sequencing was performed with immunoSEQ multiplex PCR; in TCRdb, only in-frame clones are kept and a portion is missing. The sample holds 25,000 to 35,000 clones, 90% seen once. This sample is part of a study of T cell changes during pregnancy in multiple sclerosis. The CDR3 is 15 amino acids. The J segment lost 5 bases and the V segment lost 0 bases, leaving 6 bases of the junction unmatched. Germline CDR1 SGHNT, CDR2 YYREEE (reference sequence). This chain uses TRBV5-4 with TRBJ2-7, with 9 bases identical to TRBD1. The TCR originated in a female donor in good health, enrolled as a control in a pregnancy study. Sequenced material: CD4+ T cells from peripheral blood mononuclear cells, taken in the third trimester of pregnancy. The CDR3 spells CASSLDRGLPHEQYF. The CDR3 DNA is TGTGCCAGCAGCTTGGACAGGGGGCTTCCCCACGAGCAGTACTTC.